This T cell receptor (beta chain) was identified in a study of T cell responses to AZD1222 COVID-19 vaccine. Study context: Second-dose recipients at about 4 or about 12 weeks were treated as one pooled group.

Study-level results: Clonal diversity was possibly underestimated; the donors were predominantly white British and more often female. Researchers took repertoire samples only after the peak T cell response had come.

Germline assignment: CDR1 MNHEY and CDR2 SVGAGI. V trimming: 7 bases; J trimming: 6 bases; junction bases outside the gene matches: 14. The CDR3 extends over 15 amino acids. Data came from immunoSEQ multiplex PCR; TCRdb stores just in-frame clones and leaves some out. The data contain 100,000 to 150,000 clones, 90% of them singletons. Of note for this clone: What it recognizes is unknown.

The sequence came from an adult in good health. The source material was peripheral blood, sampled on day 0 of AZD1222 vaccination. The rearrangement joins TRBV6-5 to TRBJ2-7; TRBD1 matches 8 bases. CDR3 in DNA: TGTGCCAGCAATCCGCACAGGGGGTTGCCGGCCGAGCAGTACTTC. It encodes CASNPHRGLPAEQYF.